Listed below are T cell receptor beta chains from one sample, sequenced in a study of Ad26.COV2.S vaccination and SARS-CoV-2 variants. Produced via immunoSEQ multiplex PCR; TCRdb's table is partial and in-frame only. The table shows hundreds of thousands of clones, with roughly 81% occurring only once. The material sequenced was peripheral blood, taken in a trial of Ad26.COV2.S vaccine versus placebo. These receptors originate from a person between 18 and 65 years old who received the Ad26.COV2.S COVID-19 vaccine or a placebo. CDR3s include the opening cysteine and the closing phenylalanine or tryptophan. The D gene is left open where the match is weak. Not all rows give a size; the values are once, few, many and, for expanded clones, a class.

D gene | J gene | V gene | clone size | CDR3 protein | CDR3 DNA
TRBD1 | TRBJ1-1 | TRBV30 | - | CAWRQQGPEAFF | TGTGCCTGGAGGCAACAGGGGCCTGAAGCTTTCTTT
- | TRBJ2-5 | TRBV5-1 | - | CATSVRGAGETQYF | TGCGCCACCTCGGTCAGGGGGGCAGGAGAGACCCAGTACTTC
TRBD2 | TRBJ2-3 | TRBV6-6 | - | CASSYVSSGGSDTQYF | TGTGCCAGCAGTTATGTATCTAGCGGGGGTTCAGATACGCAGTATTTT
TRBD1 | TRBJ1-3 | TRBV7-2 | - | CASSLAGTGGAGNTIYF | TGTGCCAGCAGCTTAGCCGGGACAGGGGGCGCTGGAAACACCATATATTTT
- | TRBJ2-3 | TRBV7-2 | - | CASSLDIGDTQYF | TGTGCCAGCAGCTTAGATATCGGAGATACGCAGTATTTT
- | TRBJ1-6 | TRBV27 | - | CASSSTQGNSPLHF | TGTGCCAGCAGTTCTACCCAGGGCAATTCACCCCTCCACTTT
- | TRBJ1-2 | TRBV4-3 | - | CASSQDHGYYGYTF | TGCGCCAGCAGCCAAGATCACGGATACTATGGCTACACCTTC
- | TRBJ2-2 | TRBV9 | - | CASSVETSGVGELFF | TGTGCCAGCAGCGTAGAGACCTCGGGGGTCGGGGAGCTGTTTTTT
- | TRBJ1-1 | TRBV14 | - | CASSQARGAFF | TGTGCCAGCAGCCAAGCCAGGGGCGCTTTCTTT
- | TRBJ1-2 | TRBV30 | once | CAWSLNYGYTF | TGTGCCTGGAGCCTTAACTATGGCTACACCTTC
- | TRBJ2-5 | TRBV6-2/TRBV6-3 | - | CASSLQGGETQYF | TGTGCCAGCAGTTTACAGGGTGGGGAGACCCAGTACTTC
- | TRBJ2-7 | TRBV19 | - | CATEAGQDYSYEQYF | TGTGCCACCGAAGCGGGACAGGACTACTCCTACGAGCAGTACTTC
- | TRBJ2-5 | TRBV19 | - | CASSWASSKETQYF | TGTGCCAGTAGTTGGGCTTCCAGTAAAGAGACCCAGTACTTC
TRBD1 | TRBJ2-2 | TRBV7-2 | - | CASSFSDRATGELFF | TGTGCCAGCAGCTTCTCGGACAGGGCGACCGGGGAGCTGTTTTTT
- | TRBJ2-5 | TRBV5-1 | - | CASSDIRDTAGTQYF | TGCGCCAGCAGCGATATTCGGGACACCGCGGGGACCCAGTACTTC
- | TRBJ2-1 | TRBV11-2 | - | CASSASFDNEQFF | TGTGCCAGCAGCGCCTCGTTCGACAATGAGCAGTTCTTC
- | TRBJ1-4 | TRBV7-9 | - | CASSLGREFSTNEKLFF | TGTGCCAGCAGCTTAGGAAGGGAATTCTCAACTAATGAAAAACTGTTTTTT
- | TRBJ1-2 | TRBV7-8 | few | CASSFGQGVGGYTF | TGTGCCAGCAGCTTTGGTCAGGGAGTAGGGGGCTACACCTTC
- | TRBJ1-1 | TRBV18 | few | CASSLDPNTEAFF | TGTGCCAGCTCACTGGATCCGAACACTGAAGCTTTCTTT
TRBD1 | TRBJ2-5 | TRBV19 | - | CASSSRDRGSETQYF | TGTGCCAGTAGTTCCCGGGACAGGGGGTCGGAGACCCAGTACTTC
- | TRBJ2-2 | TRBV10-3 | - | CAISESFGVGELFF | TGTGCCATCAGTGAGTCGTTTGGTGTGGGGGAGCTGTTTTTT
TRBD1 | TRBJ1-2 | TRBV7-2 | - | CASSYQGQPNYGYTF | TGTGCCAGCAGCTACCAGGGACAGCCAAACTATGGCTACACCTTC
- | TRBJ2-5 | TRBV27 | - | CASSLRGARETQYF | TGTGCCAGCAGTTTACGGGGGGCGCGGGAGACCCAGTACTTC
- | TRBJ1-1 | TRBV6-1 | - | CASSDPDRLEAFF | TGTGCCAGCAGTGACCCTGACAGACTTGAAGCTTTCTTT
- | TRBJ1-1 | TRBV18 | - | CASSPSGSTEAFF | TGTGCCAGCTCACCTTCAGGGTCTACTGAAGCTTTCTTT
- | TRBJ2-5 | TRBV27 | - | CASSRQWGRSAETQYF | TGTGCCAGCAGTCGCCAGTGGGGACGGAGCGCTGAGACCCAGTACTTC
- | TRBJ1-2 | TRBV15 | - | CATSRGGTASYGYTF | TGTGCCACCAGCAGGGGGGGGACCGCCAGCTATGGCTACACCTTC
TRBD2 | TRBJ2-7 | TRBV28 | - | CASTRGGTYEQYF | TGTGCCAGCACCCGGGGGGGTACGTACGAGCAGTACTTC
TRBD2 | TRBJ2-1 | TRBV2 | - | CASSTGLAGAGEQFF | TGTGCCAGCAGTACCGGACTAGCGGGAGCAGGTGAGCAGTTCTTC
TRBD2 | TRBJ2-6 | TRBV11-3 | - | CASSLDSGSSGISGANVLTF | TGTGCCAGCAGCTTAGATTCGGGTTCTAGCGGGATCTCTGGGGCCAACGTCCTGACTTTC
TRBD1 | TRBJ2-3 | TRBV5-1 | few | CASSLQGAGGRADTQYF | TGCGCCAGCAGCTTGCAAGGGGCAGGGGGTCGGGCAGATACGCAGTATTTT
- | TRBJ2-5 | TRBV14 | - | CASSPIEDQETQYF | TGTGCCAGCAGCCCTATCGAAGACCAAGAGACCCAGTACTTC
- | TRBJ1-1 | TRBV30 | few | CAWSVGPGRYNTEAFF | TGTGCCTGGAGTGTGGGGCCGGGGAGGTATAACACTGAAGCTTTCTTT
- | TRBJ2-2 | TRBV12-5 | - | CASGPGHPNTGELFF | TGTGCTAGTGGTCCGGGACACCCGAACACCGGGGAGCTGTTTTTT
TRBD2 | TRBJ2-5 | TRBV2 | - | CASSPPSGGAETQYF | TGTGCCAGCAGTCCACCTAGCGGGGGGGCGGAGACCCAGTACTTC
- | TRBJ2-1 | TRBV4-3 | few | CASSQEIGPGPNEQFF | TGCGCCAGCAGCCAAGAGATCGGGCCAGGGCCCAATGAGCAGTTCTTC
TRBD2 | TRBJ2-2 | TRBV7-8 | - | CASSFTSGRNTGELFF | TGTGCCAGCAGCTTTACTAGCGGGAGAAACACCGGGGAGCTGTTTTTT
- | TRBJ2-1 | TRBV2 | - | CASAIRSDLGNEQFF | TGTGCCAGCGCCATTCGTAGCGACCTAGGCAATGAGCAGTTCTTC
TRBD1 | TRBJ2-7 | TRBV5-6 | - | CASSSTGNYEQYF | TGTGCCAGCAGCTCGACAGGGAACTACGAGCAGTACTTC
TRBD1 | TRBJ2-5 | TRBV5-6 | few | CASSRQGSQYF | TGTGCCAGCAGCCGACAGGGGTCGCAGTACTTC
- | TRBJ2-7 | TRBV4-3 | - | CASSQGRSSYEQYF | TGCGCCAGCAGCCAGGGCAGGAGCTCCTACGAGCAGTACTTC
- | TRBJ1-2 | TRBV19 | once | CASYFRDKGRIGYTF | TGTGCCTCATACTTCCGGGACAAAGGGCGGATTGGCTACACCTTC
TRBD2 | TRBJ2-1 | TRBV20-1 | once | CSASSGGSYNEQFF | TGCAGTGCTAGTTCGGGGGGGTCCTACAATGAGCAGTTCTTC
- | TRBJ2-2 | TRBV5-1 | - | CASSRQETGELFF | TGCGCCAGCAGCCGCCAGGAGACCGGGGAGCTGTTTTTT
- | TRBJ2-3 | TRBV10-3 | - | CAISEFRGGMDTDTQYF | TGTGCCATCAGTGAGTTCAGGGGCGGCATGGACACAGATACGCAGTATTTT
- | TRBJ1-2 | TRBV29-1 | - | CSVEKGSNYGYTF | TGCAGCGTTGAAAAAGGGTCGAACTATGGCTACACCTTC
- | TRBJ2-5 | TRBV7-9 | - | CASSIVVPLQETQYF | TGTGCCAGCAGTATCGTCGTTCCCTTACAAGAGACCCAGTACTTC
TRBD2 | TRBJ2-3 | TRBV23-1 | - | CASSPIQRGSGIRSLGSTDTQYF | TGCGCCAGCAGCCCAATTCAAAGGGGCAGCGGGATCCGGTCGCTCGGGTCCACAGATACGCAGTATTTT
- | TRBJ2-7 | TRBV28 | - | CASSFPRDSYEQYF | TGTGCCAGCAGTTTTCCCAGGGACTCCTACGAGCAGTACTTC
- | TRBJ2-2 | TRBV9 | - | CASSVEGTGELFF | TGTGCCAGCAGCGTAGAGGGCACCGGGGAGCTGTTTTTT
TRBD1 | TRBJ1-3 | TRBV6-5 | - | CASSYSGTGSGNTIYF | TGTGCCAGCAGTTACTCTGGGACAGGCTCTGGAAACACCATATATTTT
- | TRBJ1-3 | TRBV7-6 | - | CASSPGYGGNTIYF | TGTGCCAGCAGCCCCGGGTATGGAGGAAACACCATATATTTT
- | TRBJ1-5 | TRBV6-5 | - | CASTYGLGQPQHF | TGTGCCAGCACCTACGGGCTGGGGCAGCCCCAGCATTTT